This paragraph covers one T cell receptor (beta chain) sequence. This record comes from a study of graft-versus-host responses after intestinal transplantation. For the study at large: All recipients were given anti-thymocyte globulin induction, and tacrolimus and steroids were then administered for around three years. Overall study results and limits: Peak circulating GvH clone levels tracked with early post-transplant HvG declines. The authors found GvH clones in recipient marrow, some appearing first in ileum or blood.

With roughly 200,000 irradiated, violet-dye-labeled stimulator cells, roughly 200,000 CFSE-labeled responder cells were plated. A sort after the reaction isolated proliferating CFSE-low CD3+CD4+ and CD3+CD8+ responders. TCRdb keeps only in-frame clones here, not all; method: immunoSEQ multiplex PCR. The data show about 21,000 clones, with around 43% seen just once and about 1.5% held by the top ten. The CDR3 has 16 amino acids. Germline V gene lookup returns CDR1 MGHRA and CDR2 YSYEKL. V dropped 6 bases and J dropped 1; count of bases not matched to a gene: 8. The source is a human patient who received an intestinal transplant. The sequencing here drew on alloreactive CD8+ T cells from a mixed lymphocyte reaction culture, taken before intestinal transplant. Stated subset: CFSE-low proliferating T cells sorted from approximately 6-day pre-transplant mixed lymphocyte reaction (GvH or HvG direction). This chain links TRBV4-1 with TRBJ2-5; 10 bases match TRBD2. DNA of the CDR3: TGCGCCAGCAGTTTCGGGCGGACTAGCGGCCAAGAGACCCAGTACTTC. Translated, it gives CASSFGRTSGQETQYF.